Listed below are T cell receptor beta chains from one sample, sequenced in a study of T cell repertoires in cytomegalovirus infection. One entry per CDR3 protein results from TCRdb running MiXCR on the reads. Of a few hundred thousand distinct CDR3 sequences in the sample, roughly 43% were seen once. Their recognized antigens are unknown. Sample: cultured PBMCs, taken from culture after CMV antigen stimulation. The origin of the receptors is a human donor in good health (CMV status not recorded). Some clones in this sample may be carry-over from other donors' samples. CDR3s include the opening cysteine and the closing phenylalanine or tryptophan. A D gene is named only where the DNA matches it firmly. Clone sizes are given selectively: once, few, many, or a class where the clone is expanded.

J	D	size	V	DNA	CDR3
TRBJ2-1	TRBD2	few	TRBV20-1	TGCAGTGCTTCCCGGGGGACTAGCGGGGGGCAGGATGAGCAGTTCTTC	CSASRGTSGGQDEQFF
TRBJ2-3	TRBD1	few	TRBV10-3	TGTGCCATCAGTGAGTCGGACAGGGGGCATACGCAGTATTTT	CAISESDRGHTQYF
TRBJ1-2	.	.	TRBV18	TGTGCCAGCTCACCATCGGGGATTAACTATGGCTACACCTTC	CASSPSGINYGYTF
TRBJ2-3	.	.	TRBV11-2	TGTGCCAGCAGCTCAGGGAATACGCAGTATTTT	CASSSGNTQYF
TRBJ2-7	TRBD2	.	TRBV7-2	TGTGCCAGCAGCTCGACTAGCGGGAGGGAGCAGTACTTC	CASSSTSGREQYF
TRBJ2-7	.	.	TRBV7-2	TGTGCCAGCAGCTTAGGTTTTTACGAGCAGTACTTC	CASSLGFYEQYF
TRBJ2-5	.	.	TRBV2	TGTGCCAGCAGTTACTCGGGGGCCCAGGGAGAGACCCAGTACTTC	CASSYSGAQGETQYF
TRBJ2-1	TRBD2	.	TRBV11-3	TGTGCCAGCAGCCACGTTCCTAGCGGGAATGAGCAGTTCTTC	CASSHVPSGNEQFF
TRBJ2-2	.	.	TRBV7-2	TGTGCCAGCGGGTTGGGCGGGATCGGGGAGCTGTTTTTT	CASGLGGIGELFF
TRBJ2-1	TRBD1	.	TRBV7-2	TGTGCCAGCAGCTTCCGACAGGGGGCAAAGCAGTTCTTC	CASSFRQGAKQFF
TRBJ2-1	.	.	TRBV7-2	TGTGCCAGCAGCTTAGCGCGTGATAAGATTCTCCGCTATAAGGATGAGCAGTTCTTC	CASSLARDKILRYKDEQFF
TRBJ2-7	TRBD2	.	TRBV5-3	TGTGCCAGCAGCTTGACTAGCCTCGAGCAGTACTTC	CASSLTSLEQYF
TRBJ2-7	TRBD1	few	TRBV20-1	TGCAGTGCTTTCCGGACAGGGATGATTAGCTCCTACGAGCAGTACTTC	CSAFRTGMISSYEQYF
TRBJ2-5	.	.	TRBV12-3/TRBV12-4	TGTGCCAGCAGCCGATCCGGGCCCCGGGAGACCCAGTACTTC	CASSRSGPRETQYF
TRBJ2-7	.	few	TRBV11-2	TGTGCCAGCAGCTTAATCTTCGGGGCAGGGGACTACGAGCAGTACTTC	CASSLIFGAGDYEQYF
TRBJ1-1	.	few	TRBV7-2	TGTGCCAGCAGTTTCCATGGAGAACAAGCTTTCTTT	CASSFHGEQAFF
TRBJ2-7	.	.	TRBV6-2/TRBV6-3	TGTGCCAGCAGTTACTCATTTGCGGGAATGTCCTACGAGCAGTACTTC	CASSYSFAGMSYEQYF
TRBJ2-2	TRBD1	.	TRBV7-2	TGTGCCAGCAGCCCACAGGGGGCGAACACCGGGGAGCTGTTTTTT	CASSPQGANTGELFF
TRBJ1-3	.	few	TRBV7-8	TGTGCCAGCAGCCTAGACTACTCCTCTGGAAACACCATATATTTT	CASSLDYSSGNTIYF
TRBJ2-3	.	.	TRBV20-1	TGCAGTGCTAGAGCCGCTAGCGCAACAGATACGCAGTATTTT	CSARAASATDTQYF
TRBJ1-2	TRBD1	.	TRBV18	TGTGCCAGCTCACCGGGACAGGTGATCTCTGGTGGCTACACCTTC	CASSPGQVISGGYTF
TRBJ2-5	.	.	TRBV20-1	TGCAGTGCTAGGTGGAGACAAGAGACCCAGTACTTC	CSARWRQETQYF
TRBJ2-7	.	.	TRBV4-3	TGCGCCAGCAGCCAAAGTCAGGCAGACACCTACGAGCAGTACTTC	CASSQSQADTYEQYF
TRBJ2-3	.	.	TRBV6-1	TGTGCCACCGTTGAGGGTAACGAGGATACGCAGTATTTT	CATVEGNEDTQYF
TRBJ1-5	.	.	TRBV28	TGTGCCAGCAGTTTATCCGGGACCGGCAATAGCAATCAGCCCCAGCATTTT	CASSLSGTGNSNQPQHF
TRBJ1-1	.	.	TRBV7-2	TGTGCCAGCAGCGGGTGGGCCAGCTTCAACACTGAAGCTTTCTTT	CASSGWASFNTEAFF
TRBJ2-5	TRBD2	.	TRBV6-2/TRBV6-3	TGTGCCAGCAGTTACTCGAGGCGGGAGTGGTCAGAGACCCAGTACTTC	CASSYSRREWSETQYF
TRBJ2-2	.	once	TRBV5-6	TGTGCCAGCAGCTTAGTAGGATCGGACACCGGGGAGCTGTTTTTT	CASSLVGSDTGELFF
TRBJ2-1	.	many	TRBV7-2	TGTGCCAGCAGCTTAGGGCCAAACAATGAGCAGTTCTTC	CASSLGPNNEQFF
TRBJ2-7	TRBD2	.	TRBV5-1	TGCGCCAGCAGCGTCCCCACTAGCGGCTACGAGCAGTACTTC	CASSVPTSGYEQYF
TRBJ2-2	.	.	TRBV18	TGTGCCAGCTCAACGAATCTGGGGAACACCGGGGAGCTGTTTTTT	CASSTNLGNTGELFF